The T cell receptor beta chain described here comes from a study of blood T cells in healthy people across ages. Notes on this clonotype: Antigen unknown.

The CDR3 runs 15 residues. The germline CDR1 and CDR2 sequences are SNHLY and FYNNEI. The junction had 5 bases not matched to a gene; V was cut back by 2 bases and J by 3 bases. Findings and caveats of the study: Estimated diversity, derived from one million T cells, was regarded as an underestimate.

Next came a second PCR, run for about 7 to 12 cycles, which used a sample-barcoded 5' primer along with a J-beta primer mix. From the 5' RACE reads, TCRdb called clonotypes with MiXCR, one entry per CDR3 protein. Among hundreds of thousands of distinct CDR3 sequences listed, 40% to 45% were seen once. Material for sequencing was blood. This receptor was identified in a man older than 75 in good health. The chain employs TRBV2 and TRBJ2-3; 7 nucleotides agree with TRBD2. The CDR3 region is CASSEWEGRTDTQYF. CDR3 sequence (DNA): TGTGCCAGCAGTGAATGGGAGGGAAGAACAGATACGCAGTATTTT. Full variable domain (rest looked up from reference TRBV2 and TRBJ2-3): EPEVTQTPSHQVTQMGQEVILRCVPISNHLYFYWYRQILGQKVEFLVSFYNNEISEKSEIFDDQFSVERPDGSNFTLKIRSTKLEDSAMYFCASSEWEGRTDTQYFGPGTRLTVL.